A single sample gave rise to the 9 T cell receptor beta chains below, sequenced in a study of beta chain features in type 1 diabetes. Every bit of the isolated RNA underwent reverse transcription, so sequencing read expressed TCRB transcripts. Generated by immunoSEQ multiplex PCR, the TCRdb table keeps only in-frame clones and is missing some. The sample records about 290,000 clones, about 7.8% being singletons. The sequenced sample was central memory CD4+ T cells from blood. These receptors all come from a woman between 18 and 29 years old in good health.

This clone was counted ten times or more. The J gene is TRBJ2-3, the V gene TRBV2; TRBD1 agrees at 10 bases. In germline, CDR1 is SNHLY, CDR2 FYNNEI. There are 14 residues in the CDR3. V trimming: 7 bases; J trimming: 6 bases; junction bases outside the gene matches: 7. The CDR3 sequence: CASKPGQGLDTQYF. The CDR3 DNA reads as TGTGCCAGCAAACCGGGACAGGGGTTGGATACGCAGTATTTT.

The chain is built from TRBV7-2 and TRBJ1-6, with 12 bases matching TRBD1. After removal of 5 bases from V and 9 bases from J, the junction contained 5 bases not matched to a gene. This CDR3 region has 15 residues. Germline loops: CDR1 SGHTA, CDR2 FQGNSA. The CDR3 protein is CASSGGTGGVSPLHF. DNA for the CDR3: TGTGCCAGCAGCGGAGGGACAGGGGGCGTTTCACCCCTCCACTTT.

There are a few counts of this clone. The chain links TRBV21-1 to TRBJ2-5; TRBD2 is taken as the D call from the table, unchecked against the DNA. TRBV21-1 is deemed a pseudogene. The CDR3 is 15 amino acids. CDR3 DNA: TGTGCCAGCAGCAGGGGGGTGCAGTACCAAGAGACCCAGTACTTC. Translated, it gives CASSRGVQYQETQYF.

This clone was counted between two and nine times. The genes are TRBV28 and TRBJ1-1, with a tentative D call TRBD1 (5 bases). Germline V gives CDR1 MDHEN, CDR2 SYDVKM. Trimming removed 4 bases from V and 7 bases from J, with 7 bases in between. This CDR3 comprises 11 residues. The CDR3 protein is CASSSQGEAFF. Here the CDR3 DNA reads TGTGCCAGCAGTTCCCAGGGTGAAGCTTTCTTT. Full variable domain (missing parts from reference TRBV28 and TRBJ1-1): DVKVTQSSRYLVKRTGEKVFLECVQDMDHENMFWYRQDPGLGLRLIYFSYDVKMKEKGDIPEGYSVSREKKERFSLILESASTNQTSMYLCASSSQGEAFFGQGTRLTVV.

This clone was counted a few times. The genes are TRBV27 and TRBJ2-7; the D gene is possibly TRBD2 (6 bases). This CDR3 is built from 14 residues. In germline, CDR1 is MNHEY, CDR2 SMNVEV (reference sequence). V lost 5 bases and J 3 bases, leaving 14 bases between the germline ends. As DNA, the CDR3 is TGTGCCAGCAGTCCTCACGGGACTGGCTACGAGCAGTACTTC. Amino acid sequence: CASSPHGTGYEQYF.

The chain is built from TRBV6-5 and TRBJ1-6, with 7 nucleotides matching TRBD1. Germline V lookup: CDR1 MNHEY, CDR2 SVGAGI. The CDR3 contains 16 residues. The trim removed 0 bases at V and 10 bases at J, leaving 9 bases unmatched. In nucleotides, the CDR3 is TGTGCCAGCAGTTACTCGAGGGGGCCGGTAGAATCACCCCTCCACTTT. Translation gives CASSYSRGPVESPLHF.

The rearrangement joins TRBV6-5 to TRBJ2-7; 7 bases align to TRBD1. The CDR3 totals 15 residues. CDR1 and CDR2 from the germline V gene are MNHEY and SVGAGI. Losses at the gene ends were 2 bases for V and 5 bases for J; bases not matched to a gene: 9. DNA of the CDR3: TGTGCCAGCAGTTACGGGACAGTACCTAGCCACGAGCAGTACTTC. Translating it yields CASSYGTVPSHEQYF.

This clone occurred a few times. A far larger clone is only one base removed, so a read error is likely. The V gene is TRBV29-1, the J gene TRBJ2-5; D is perhaps TRBD2 (7 bases). In germline, CDR1 is SQVTM, CDR2 ANQGSEA. This CDR3 has 14 residues. The CDR3 nucleotides read TGCTGCGTGCCTCGGGGGGCCGACGGGGAGACCCAGTACTTC. Its protein is CCVPRGADGETQYF. Using reference TRBV29-1 and TRBJ2-5 for the parts outside the CDR3, the full variable domain is SAVISQKPSRDICQRGTSLTIQCQVDSQVTMMFWYRQQPGQSLTLIATANQGSEATYESGFVIDKFPISRPNLTFSTLTVSNMSPEDSSIYLCCVPRGADGETQYFGPGTRLLVL.

This clone showed up just a few times. This chain joins TRBV19 and TRBJ2-1, with 10 bases matching TRBD1. This CDR3 contains 15 residues. With 5 bases clipped from V and 9 bases from J, the junction kept 10 bases outside the gene matches. Germline CDR1 LNHDA, CDR2 SQIVND (reference sequence). The CDR3 DNA reads TGTGCCAGTAGTTCATCGGACAGGGGGGAGGGTGAGCAGTTCTTC. It codes for CASSSSDRGEGEQFF.